This entry lists 26 T cell receptor beta chains sequenced from one sample in a study of cytomegalovirus exposure and HLA in healthy donors. PCR was performed using 60 Vbeta and 13 Jbeta primers. Clones were sequenced by immunoSEQ multiplex PCR, and TCRdb holds only the in-frame ones, with some missing. The sample gives roughly 62,000 clones, over 60% of which show up once; 5.4% is in the top ten. Sequencing used PBMCs. The receptors were gathered from a woman aged 25-40 years in good health and CMV-seronegative.

This chain joins TRBV11-2 and TRBJ2-5; maybe TRBD2 (7 bases). The ends were cut back, 5 bases at V and 1 base at J, with 23 bases in the middle. The germline V gene has CDR1 SGHAT and CDR2 FQNNGV. The CDR3 is made up of 18 amino acids. The CDR3, as DNA: TGTGCCAGCAGCCCACTGGGGGGGACAACTAACTTCCAAGAGACCCAGTACTTC. Its protein is CASSPLGGTTNFQETQYF.

The chain uses TRBV19 and TRBJ1-5; D is undetermined. The CDR3 is 19 residues long. V lost 9 bases to trimming and J lost 0 bases, with 27 bases between them. Germline values: CDR1 LNHDA, CDR2 SQIVND (reference sequence). CDR3 residues: CASPWSGSPLKFSNQPQHF. The CDR3 region has the DNA TGTGCCAGCCCTTGGTCGGGGTCCCCCCTGAAGTTTAGCAATCAGCCCCAGCATTTT.

The chain has TRBV19 and TRBJ1-5; 7 nucleotides line up with TRBD1. V was pared by 3 bases and J by 7 bases, with 6 bases of the junction left unmatched. Germline V gene sequence: CDR1 LNHDA, CDR2 SQIVND (reference sequence). This CDR3 contains 14 residues. The CDR3 DNA is TGTGCCAGTAGTATGGAAGGGGGCGGACAGCCCCAGCATTTT. As protein: CASSMEGGGQPQHF.

The chain joins TRBV10-3 to TRBJ2-3; 12 nucleotides align to TRBD2. CDR1 and CDR2 (germline): ENHRY, SYGVKD. V lost 3 bases and J lost 6; bases outside the gene matches: 10. This CDR3 spans 17 amino acids. The CDR3 sequence: CAISDHRLAGESDTQYF. The CDR3 coding sequence is TGTGCCATCAGTGATCACCGACTAGCGGGAGAATCGGATACGCAGTATTTT.

Points on this clone: This same CDR3 is encoded by further DNA sequences in the sample. This sequence joins TRBV14 and TRBJ1-1, with a possible D match to TRBD1 (6 bases). The CDR3 covers 15 residues. CDR1 is SGHDN and CDR2 is FVKESK in the germline V gene. Trimming shortened V by 0 bases and J by 4 bases, and 12 bases separated the two germline ends. This chain's CDR3 is CASSQEGALGTEAFF. CDR3 DNA sequence: TGTGCCAGCAGCCAAGAGGGGGCCCTGGGCACTGAAGCTTTCTTT.

This clone appeared a few times. This chain connects TRBV6-5 to TRBJ1-2, with 8 bases lining up with TRBD1. Germline V gene lookup returns CDR1 MNHEY and CDR2 SVGAGI. V shed 2 bases, J shed 8 bases, and the junction held 10 bases outside the gene matches. CDR3 length: 15 amino acids. CDR3 bases: TGTGCCAGCAGTTACACTCATTCGACAGGGGAGGGCTACACCTTC. Its translation: CASSYTHSTGEGYTF.

A few counts support this clone. V and J are TRBV6-1 and TRBJ2-2; 7 bases agree with TRBD2. CDR1 MNHNS and CDR2 SASEGT come from the germline V gene. J lost 7 bases, V lost 11 bases, and 4 bases had no gene match. The CDR3 is 11 residues long. The CDR3 sequence: CASRGVGELFF. The CDR3 DNA reads TGTGCCTCCCGGGGGGTCGGGGAGCTGTTTTTT.

This rearrangement joins TRBV27 to TRBJ2-1; 9 bases are shared with TRBD2. The CDR3 sequence is 16 residues long. The ends lost 7 bases at V and 6 bases at J; junction bases unmatched: 13. Germline V gene data show CDR1 as MNHEY and CDR2 as SMNVEV (reference sequence). The CDR3 protein is CASNKLGTSSTNEQFF. The CDR3 nucleotides are TGTGCCAGCAATAAACTTGGGACTAGCTCAACCAATGAGCAGTTCTTC.

V and J are TRBV28 and TRBJ1-2, with TRBD1 matching over 9 bases. V was pared by 10 bases and J by 5 bases, with 11 bases of the junction left unmatched. This CDR3 has 14 amino acids. Germline loops: CDR1 MDHEN, CDR2 SYDVKM. This CDR3 reads CATHRGGTGYGYTF. As DNA, the CDR3 is TGTGCCACCCACCGCGGCGGGACAGGGTATGGCTACACCTTC.

The chain couples TRBV10-3 to TRBJ2-2; TRBD2 is a possible D gene (7 bases). Germline values: CDR1 ENHRY, CDR2 SYGVKD. V dropped 6 bases and J dropped 1 base, with 9 bases sitting between them. The CDR3 runs to 14 residues. The CDR3 region has the DNA TGTGCCATCAGAGCGGGACAGAACACCGGGGAGCTGTTTTTT. This translates into CAIRAGQNTGELFF.

V is TRBV7-9 and J is TRBJ2-5, with D maybe TRBD1 (6 bases). This CDR3 is 16 amino acids long. CDR1 is SEHNR and CDR2 is FQNEAQ in the germline V gene (reference sequence). V was cut by 5 bases and J by 2 bases, with 18 bases left in between. CDR3 in DNA: TGTGCCAGCAGCGAGCCTTTTGGGACATCGCAAGAGACCCAGTACTTC. This gives the protein CASSEPFGTSQETQYF.

The chain has TRBV7-8 and TRBJ2-2; 7 bases are a match to TRBD2. The V and J ends lost 8 bases and 7 bases, in that order; junction bases with no gene match: 4. There are 12 residues in the CDR3. The V gene's germline CDR1 is SGHVS and CDR2 FQNEAQ. CDR3 sequence (DNA): TGTGCCAGCGGCCCGGGGGGCGGGGAGCTGTTTTTT. Protein product: CASGPGGGELFF.

This clone was seen a handful of times. The CDR3 sequence: CSVVEQGRETQYF. CDR3 in DNA: TGCAGCGTTGTGGAACAGGGTAGAGAGACCCAGTACTTC. V gene TRBV29-1 combines with J gene TRBJ2-5; D may be TRBD1 (6 bases). The ends were cut back, 4 bases at V and 4 bases at J, with 13 bases in the middle. CDR1 is SQVTM and CDR2 is ANQGSEA in the germline V gene. CDR3 length equals 13 residues.

The genes are TRBV7-6 and TRBJ2-2, with D maybe TRBD2 (6 bases). V was shortened by 5 bases and J by 3 bases, with 16 bases between the two germline ends. The V gene's germline CDR1 is SGHVS and CDR2 FNYEAQ. The CDR3 extends over 16 amino acids. CDR3 protein: CASSLYKEGYTGELFF. CDR3 in DNA: TGTGCCAGCAGCCTTTATAAGGAGGGTTACACCGGGGAGCTGTTTTTT.

The V call is TRBV18, the J call TRBJ2-7; 11 bases agree with TRBD2. This CDR3 has 16 amino acids. From germline, CDR1 is KGHSH and CDR2 LQKENI. With V trimmed by 3 bases and J by 0 bases, 4 bases remained unmatched. Written as DNA, the CDR3 is TGTGCCAGCTCACCTACCCTAGCGGGAGGCTCCTACGAGCAGTACTTC. It codes for CASSPTLAGGSYEQYF.

The J gene is TRBJ1-3, the V gene TRBV19, with TRBD1 as a possible D gene (5 bases). The CDR3 spans 17 residues. V lost 2 bases and J 0 bases, leaving 14 bases between the germline ends. CDR1 LNHDA and CDR2 SQIVND come from the germline V gene (reference sequence). DNA for the CDR3: TGTGCCAGTAGTATATCGAGCGGGGCGACCTCTGGAAACACCATATATTTT. Amino acids: CASSISSGATSGNTIYF.

This chain joins TRBV9 and TRBJ2-2, with a tentative D call TRBD2 (5 bases). The germline V and J ends were trimmed by 4 bases and 6 bases, with 13 bases remaining between them. Germline V CDR1 and CDR2: SGDLS, YYNGEE. This CDR3 region has 14 residues. The DNA for the CDR3 is TGTGCCAGCAGCTCCCGTCGAGGGCCCGGGGAGCTGTTTTTT. It yields the protein CASSSRRGPGELFF.

There are a few counts of this clone. This rearrangement joins TRBV6-1 to TRBJ1-3, with D possibly matching TRBD1 (5 bases). This CDR3 is built from 13 residues. The germline gives CDR1 MNHNS, CDR2 SASEGT. The CDR3: CGAGGDSGNTIYF. The CDR3 nucleotides read TGTGGCGCGGGGGGAGACTCTGGAAACACCATATATTTT.

This sequence joins TRBV10-3 and TRBJ1-5; no definite D call. CDR1 and CDR2 (germline): ENHRY, SYGVKD. V lost 10 bases and J 2 bases, leaving 15 bases between the germline ends. The CDR3 spans 14 residues. The CDR3 nucleotides are TGTGCCACTAATCAGGAGGCTGGCAATCAGCCCCAGCATTTT. It translates to CATNQEAGNQPQHF.

The V gene is TRBV5-5, the J gene TRBJ2-7; the D gene is possibly TRBD2 (6 bases). The length of the CDR3 is 14 residues. Germline-derived CDR1 and CDR2 are SGHKS and YYEKEE (reference sequence). Between the trimmed V and J ends, which lost 5 bases and 3 bases, there was a span of 15 bases. CDR3 protein: CASSWDSGNYEQYF. The CDR3, as DNA: TGTGCCAGCAGTTGGGACTCCGGGAACTACGAGCAGTACTTC.

V usage is TRBV11-3 and J usage is TRBJ2-1, with 10 bases that match TRBD2. This CDR3 has 15 amino acids. J lost 5 bases, V lost 4 bases, and 5 bases had no gene match. The germline gives CDR1 SGHNT, CDR2 YENEEA. The CDR3 coding sequence is TGTGCCAGCAGCTCCCGGACTAGCGGAGACAATGAGCAGTTCTTC. Translated: CASSSRTSGDNEQFF.

The V gene is TRBV6-5, the J gene TRBJ2-5; a weak D match, TRBD1 (7 bases). The CDR3 runs to 13 residues. V gave up 6 bases and J gave up 2 bases, with 10 bases separating them. Germline V lookup: CDR1 MNHEY, CDR2 SVGAGI. CDR3 region: CASSPGGQETQYF. The CDR3, as DNA: TGTGCCAGCAGCCCAGGGGGGCAAGAGACCCAGTACTTC.

The V and J genes are TRBV6-5 and TRBJ2-1, with D perhaps matching TRBD2 (5 bases). The CDR3 runs to 16 residues. V shed 4 bases and J shed 10 bases, with 23 bases lying between them. Germline V CDR1 and CDR2: MNHEY, SVGAGI. CDR3 coding DNA: TGTGCCAGCAGTTCTACTCGCGTCGAGAGCGGATACGAGCAGTTCTTC. Its translation is CASSSTRVESGYEQFF.

This chain links TRBV7-2 with TRBJ2-3, with TRBD2 matching over 8 bases. CDR3 size: 17 residues. Germline V gene sequence: CDR1 SGHTA, CDR2 FQGNSA. V trimming: 7 bases; J trimming: 2 bases; junction bases outside the gene matches: 14. Here the CDR3 DNA reads TGTGCCAGCACTACTTATGGGGATAGCGGGGCCACAGATACGCAGTATTTT. This codes for CASTTYGDSGATDTQYF.

J is TRBJ2-3 and V is TRBV19, with D tentatively TRBD1 (6 bases). The CDR3 covers 13 residues. The germline V gene has CDR1 LNHDA and CDR2 SQIVND (reference sequence). Trimming shortened V by 5 bases and J by 8 bases, and 14 bases separated the two germline ends. The CDR3 spells CASSEDSGGTQYF. CDR3 in DNA: TGTGCCAGTAGTGAGGACAGTGGAGGTACGCAGTATTTT.

In this sample, this clone turned up once. The genes are TRBV5-1 and TRBJ2-7, with 7 bases matching TRBD2. CDR1 SGHRS and CDR2 YFSETQ come from the germline V gene. The CDR3 has 15 amino acids. With V trimmed by 0 bases and J by 0 bases, 3 bases remained unmatched. This chain's CDR3 is CASSLVASGSYEQYF. CDR3 coding DNA: TGCGCCAGCAGCTTGGTGGCTAGCGGCTCCTACGAGCAGTACTTC.